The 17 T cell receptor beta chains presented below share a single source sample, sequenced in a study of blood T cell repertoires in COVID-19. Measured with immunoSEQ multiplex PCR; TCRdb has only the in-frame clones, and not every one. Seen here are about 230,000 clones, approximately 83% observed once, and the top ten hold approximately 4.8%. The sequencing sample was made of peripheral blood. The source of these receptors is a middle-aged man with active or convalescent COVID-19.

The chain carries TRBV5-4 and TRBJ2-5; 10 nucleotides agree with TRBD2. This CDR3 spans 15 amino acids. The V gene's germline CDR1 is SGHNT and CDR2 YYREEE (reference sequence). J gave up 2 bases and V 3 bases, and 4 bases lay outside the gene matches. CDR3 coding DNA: TGTGCCAGCAGCTACTTAGCGGGGGGACAAGAGACCCAGTACTTC. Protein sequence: CASSYLAGGQETQYF.

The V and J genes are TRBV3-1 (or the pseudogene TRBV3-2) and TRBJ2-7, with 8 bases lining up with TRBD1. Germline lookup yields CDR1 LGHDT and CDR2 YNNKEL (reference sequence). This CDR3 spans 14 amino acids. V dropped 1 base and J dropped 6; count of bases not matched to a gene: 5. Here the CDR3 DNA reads TGTGCCAGCAGCCAAGGGACAGGGTGGGGCGAGCAGTACTTC. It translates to CASSQGTGWGEQYF.

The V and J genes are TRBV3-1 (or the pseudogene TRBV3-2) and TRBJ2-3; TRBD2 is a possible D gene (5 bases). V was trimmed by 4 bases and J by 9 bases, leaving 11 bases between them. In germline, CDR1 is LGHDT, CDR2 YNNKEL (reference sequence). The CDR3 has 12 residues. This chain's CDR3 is CASSPGSWTQYF. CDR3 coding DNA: TGTGCCAGCAGCCCGGGGAGTTGGACGCAGTATTTT.

The CDR3 DNA reads as TGTGCCAGTAGTATAGTACAGACCCTCGACTATGGCTACACCTTC. Its protein product is CASSIVQTLDYGYTF. The chain combines TRBV19 with TRBJ1-2; D ambiguous. The germline gives CDR1 LNHDA, CDR2 SQIVND (reference sequence). The CDR3 is 15 amino acids. V shed 1 base and J shed 3 bases, with 12 bases lying between them. Supplemented by reference TRBV19 and TRBJ1-2, the full variable domain reads DGGITQSPKYLFRKEGQNVTLSCEQNLNHDAMYWYRQDPGQGLRLIYYSQIVNDFQKGDIAEGYSVSREKKESFPLTVTSAQKNPTAFYLCASSIVQTLDYGYTFGSGTRLTVV.

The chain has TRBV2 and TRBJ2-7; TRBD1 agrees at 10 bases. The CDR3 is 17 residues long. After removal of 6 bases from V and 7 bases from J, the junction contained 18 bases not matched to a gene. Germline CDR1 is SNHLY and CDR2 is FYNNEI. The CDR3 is CASRRGDRGTSMWEQYF. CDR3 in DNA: TGTGCCAGCAGGAGGGGGGACAGGGGAACTTCAATGTGGGAGCAGTACTTC.

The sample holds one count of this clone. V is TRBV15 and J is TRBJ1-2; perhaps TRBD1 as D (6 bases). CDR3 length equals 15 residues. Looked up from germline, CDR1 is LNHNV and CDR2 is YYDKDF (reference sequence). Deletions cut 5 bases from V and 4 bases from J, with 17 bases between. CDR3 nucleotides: TGTGCCACCAGCGGTAGAGCGGGGGGCAGCTATGGCTACACCTTC. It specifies CATSGRAGGSYGYTF.

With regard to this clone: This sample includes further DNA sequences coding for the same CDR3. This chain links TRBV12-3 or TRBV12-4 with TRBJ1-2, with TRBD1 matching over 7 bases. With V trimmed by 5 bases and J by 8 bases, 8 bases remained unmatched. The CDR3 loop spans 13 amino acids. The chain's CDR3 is CASSPTGLGGYTF. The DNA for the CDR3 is TGTGCCAGCAGTCCGACAGGGTTGGGGGGCTACACCTTC.

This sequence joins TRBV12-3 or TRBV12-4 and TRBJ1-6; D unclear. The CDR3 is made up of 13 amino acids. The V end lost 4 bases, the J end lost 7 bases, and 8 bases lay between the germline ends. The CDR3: CASSSAINSPLHF. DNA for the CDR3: TGTGCCAGCAGTTCCGCGATAAATTCACCCCTCCACTTT.

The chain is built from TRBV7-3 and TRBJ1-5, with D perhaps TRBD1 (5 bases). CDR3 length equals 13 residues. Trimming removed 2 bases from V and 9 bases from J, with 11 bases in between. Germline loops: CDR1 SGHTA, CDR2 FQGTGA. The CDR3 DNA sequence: TGTGCCAGCAGCTTAGGGGCGGGACGGCCCCAGCATTTT. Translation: CASSLGAGRPQHF.

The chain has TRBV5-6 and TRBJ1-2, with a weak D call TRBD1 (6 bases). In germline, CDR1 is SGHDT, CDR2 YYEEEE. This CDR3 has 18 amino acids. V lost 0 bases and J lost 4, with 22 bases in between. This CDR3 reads CASSLATRVRGGGYGYTF. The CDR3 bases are TGTGCCAGCAGCTTGGCCACTCGAGTCCGAGGGGGGGGCTATGGCTACACCTTC. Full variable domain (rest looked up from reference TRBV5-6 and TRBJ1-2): DAGVTQSPTHLIKTRGQQVTLRCSPKSGHDTVSWYQQALGQGPQFIFQYYEEEERQRGNFPDRFSGHQFPNYSSELNVNALLLGDSALYLCASSLATRVRGGGYGYTFGSGTRLTVV.

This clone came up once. The CDR3, as DNA: TGTGCCAGCAGCTTAGGACAGCAGGGGACTGAAGCTTTCTTT. Its translation: CASSLGQQGTEAFF. This rearrangement joins TRBV7-9 to TRBJ1-1; weak D call: TRBD1 (6 bases). The CDR3 is 14 amino acids. The germline V gene has CDR1 SEHNR and CDR2 FQNEAQ (reference sequence). V was clipped by 1 base and J by 5 bases, with 11 bases between them.

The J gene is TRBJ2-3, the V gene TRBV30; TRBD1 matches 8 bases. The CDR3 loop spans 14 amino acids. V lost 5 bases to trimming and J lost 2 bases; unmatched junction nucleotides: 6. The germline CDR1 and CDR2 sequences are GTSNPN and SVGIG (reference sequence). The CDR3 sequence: CAWGRGQTTDTQYF. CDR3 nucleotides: TGTGCCTGGGGCAGGGGGCAAACCACAGATACGCAGTATTTT.

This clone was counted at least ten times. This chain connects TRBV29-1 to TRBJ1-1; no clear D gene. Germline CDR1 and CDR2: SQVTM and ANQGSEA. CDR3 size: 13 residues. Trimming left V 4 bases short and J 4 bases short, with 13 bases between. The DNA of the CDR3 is TGCAGCGTTGGGAGGGCGGGAGGCACTGAAGCTTTCTTT. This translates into CSVGRAGGTEAFF.

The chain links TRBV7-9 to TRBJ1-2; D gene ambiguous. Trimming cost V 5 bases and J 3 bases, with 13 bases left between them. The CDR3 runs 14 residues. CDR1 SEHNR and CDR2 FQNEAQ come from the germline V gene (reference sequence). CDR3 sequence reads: CASSPPTGYYGYTF. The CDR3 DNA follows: TGTGCCAGCAGCCCCCCTACGGGGTACTATGGCTACACCTTC.

This chain's CDR3 is CAISESGAGGRDEQYF. The CDR3 DNA is TGTGCCATCAGTGAGTCGGGAGCGGGGGGTCGGGACGAGCAGTACTTC. The chain couples TRBV10-3 to TRBJ2-7; 9 nucleotides agree with TRBD2. Per the germline V gene, CDR1 is ENHRY and CDR2 is SYGVKD. Trimming at V came to 0 bases and at J to 5 bases, leaving 8 bases not matched to a gene. CDR3 length: 16 residues.

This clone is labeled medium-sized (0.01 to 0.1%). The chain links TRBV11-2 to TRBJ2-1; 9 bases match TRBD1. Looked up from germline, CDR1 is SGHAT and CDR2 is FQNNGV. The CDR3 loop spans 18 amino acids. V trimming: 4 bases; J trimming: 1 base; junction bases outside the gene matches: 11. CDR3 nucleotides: TGTGCCAGCAGCTCACTGAGGACAGGGGCGAAATCCTACAATGAGCAGTTCTTC. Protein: CASSSLRTGAKSYNEQFF.

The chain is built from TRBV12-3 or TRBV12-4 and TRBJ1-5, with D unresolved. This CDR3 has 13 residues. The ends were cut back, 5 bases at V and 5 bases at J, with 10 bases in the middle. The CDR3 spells CASSPGRDQPQHF. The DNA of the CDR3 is TGTGCCAGCAGTCCCGGTCGGGATCAGCCCCAGCATTTT.